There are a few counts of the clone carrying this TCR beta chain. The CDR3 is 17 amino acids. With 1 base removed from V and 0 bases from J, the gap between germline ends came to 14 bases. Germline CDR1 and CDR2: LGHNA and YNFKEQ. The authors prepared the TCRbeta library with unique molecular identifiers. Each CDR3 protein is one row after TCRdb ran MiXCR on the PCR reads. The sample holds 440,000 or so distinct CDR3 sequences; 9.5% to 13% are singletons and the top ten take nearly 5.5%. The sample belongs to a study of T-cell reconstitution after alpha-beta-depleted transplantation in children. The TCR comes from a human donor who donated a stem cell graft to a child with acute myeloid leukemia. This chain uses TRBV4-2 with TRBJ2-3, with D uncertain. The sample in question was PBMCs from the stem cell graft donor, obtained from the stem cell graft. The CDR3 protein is CASSQVMVTTSTDTQYF. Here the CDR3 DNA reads TGTGCCAGCAGCCAAGTAATGGTTACTACTAGCACAGATACGCAGTATTTT.